This entry describes one T cell receptor beta chain. Its antigen remains undetermined. Base qualities were left out, and no much larger clone turns up one base away. From the cysteine up to the phenylalanine, the CDR3 has a length of 15 residues. Just the 45-base CDR3 DNA is kept, in frame starting at base 1. Trimming takes 2 bases off V and 4 bases off J; junction bases not matched to a gene: 4. CDR1 and CDR2 are drawn from the germline V gene: MNHEY, SVGAGI. The entry originates in a study of blood T cell repertoires in COVID-19 (dated by TCRdb to 2019 to 2021). At the level of the whole study: Samples covering the acute and convalescent phases of COVID-19 were provided by collaborators in the United States, Italy and Spain. The material from the prospective study consisted of cDNA or gDNA derived from T cells, B-cell-depleted T cells, or PBMCs. Deeply sampled blood TCRbeta repertoires from subjects exposed to, actively infected with, or recovered from COVID-19 were included in the dataset. The repertoires were made available in a free public database intended to serve as a resource for research on the immune response to SARS-CoV-2. Samples came from the ongoing ImmuneRACE study (first 160 participants) plus 1,254 subjects from 6 global collaborators. Sample metadata almost always included a de-identified subject ID, COVID-19 status, age in years and sex. Where HLA class I and class II types were available, the types were taken from metadata supplied by the sample provider, not from assay-based typing. General study outcomes and caveats: The quantity of clinical and demographic metadata differed by source and by participant and was supplied without curation.

Another Seattle source contributed samples from volunteer blood donors who had recovered from COVID-19. Each collaborating institution followed its own protocols to collect whole blood in K2EDTA tubes. For TCRbeta analysis, collaborators shipped samples as frozen whole blood, isolated PBMCs, or DNA extracted from either of those sample types. TCRbeta CDR3 regions were amplified from genomic DNA by means of the immunoSEQ Assay, a bias-controlled multiplex PCR. From the authors' description of their analysis: The number of nucleated cells in each sample was estimated from the amplification of reference gene primers within the assay. Sequence reads were collapsed and filtered to measure the absolute abundance of every unique TCRbeta CDR3 rearrangement. For each sample, productive Simpson clonality was calculated by taking the square root of Simpson's diversity index across productive rearrangements. TCRdb re-hosts the immuneACCESS table, in-frame sequences only. Its copies lack some clones; in the studies checked, an unresolved V gene accounts for under half of them, and the cause for the rest is not known. V and J calls and clone size follow that table, whereas D and trimming were derived from the DNA. Within this sample are about 300,000 clones, with approximately 89% of them counted one time only. The top ten clones comprise more than 6.5% of the sample.

Input material: peripheral blood. The source of this sequence is a woman in her twenties or thirties who had recovered from COVID-19. This sequence uses TRBV6-5 and TRBJ1-1, with 10 bases in between that match TRBD1. The CDR3: CASSYTTGGGTEAFF. The nucleotide sequence reads as follows: TGTGCCAGCAGTTACACGACAGGGGGCGGCACTGAAGCTTTCTTT.